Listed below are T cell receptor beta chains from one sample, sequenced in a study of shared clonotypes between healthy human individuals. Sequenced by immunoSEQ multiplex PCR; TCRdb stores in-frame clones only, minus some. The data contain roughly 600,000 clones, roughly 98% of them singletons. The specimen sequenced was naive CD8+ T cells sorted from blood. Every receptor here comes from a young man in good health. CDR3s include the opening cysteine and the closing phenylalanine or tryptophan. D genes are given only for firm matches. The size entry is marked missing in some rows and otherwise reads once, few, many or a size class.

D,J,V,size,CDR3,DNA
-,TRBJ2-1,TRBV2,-,CASSPGYNEQFF,TGTGCCAGCAGTCCCGGGTACAATGAGCAGTTCTTC
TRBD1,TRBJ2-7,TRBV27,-,CASSTRQGAREQYF,TGTGCCAGCAGTACCCGACAGGGGGCACGCGAGCAGTACTTC
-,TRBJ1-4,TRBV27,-,CASSNLDVEKLFF,TGTGCCAGCAGTAACCTCGATGTAGAAAAACTGTTTTTT
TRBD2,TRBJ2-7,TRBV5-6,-,CASSGGGASYEQYF,TGTGCCAGCAGCGGGGGAGGGGCATCCTACGAGCAGTACTTC
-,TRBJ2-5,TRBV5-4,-,CASSSIAEYQETQYF,TGTGCCAGCAGCTCAATAGCGGAGTACCAAGAGACCCAGTACTTC
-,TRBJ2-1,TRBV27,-,CASSLGPNEQFF,TGTGCCAGCAGTTTGGGGCCCAATGAGCAGTTCTTC
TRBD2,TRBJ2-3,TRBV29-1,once,CSVTPFTSGATDTQYF,TGCAGCGTTACCCCCTTTACTAGCGGGGCCACAGATACGCAGTATTTT
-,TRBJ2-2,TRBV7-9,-,CASSLPTGELFF,TGTGCCAGCAGCTTACCCACCGGGGAGCTGTTTTTT
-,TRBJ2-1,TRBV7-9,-,CASSLTSSYNEQFF,TGTGCCAGCAGCTTGACCAGCTCCTACAATGAGCAGTTCTTC
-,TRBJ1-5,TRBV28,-,CASSFWGLSNQPQHF,TGTGCCAGCAGTTTTTGGGGGCTCAGCAATCAGCCCCAGCATTTT
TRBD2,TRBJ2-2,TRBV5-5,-,CASSDGLAEYTGELFF,TGTGCCAGCAGCGACGGACTAGCGGAATACACCGGGGAGCTGTTTTTT
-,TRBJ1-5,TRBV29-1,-,CSARRGWEPQHF,TGCAGCGCCCGCAGGGGCTGGGAGCCCCAGCATTTT
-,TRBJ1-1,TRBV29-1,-,CSVEDLGGGAEAFF,TGCAGCGTTGAAGACTTGGGGGGAGGGGCTGAAGCTTTCTTT
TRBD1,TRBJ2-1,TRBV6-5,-,CASRPYRDSFNEQFF,TGTGCCAGCAGACCCTACCGGGACAGTTTTAATGAGCAGTTCTTC
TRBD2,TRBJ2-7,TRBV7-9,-,CASSMGLAPSYEQYF,TGTGCCAGCAGCATGGGACTAGCCCCTTCCTACGAGCAGTACTTC
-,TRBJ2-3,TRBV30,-,CAWMSYAGMRYTQYF,TGTGCCTGGATGAGTTACGCGGGAATGCGGTATACGCAGTATTTT
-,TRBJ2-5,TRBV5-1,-,CASSLRGEETQYF,TGCGCCAGCAGCTTGAGAGGGGAAGAGACCCAGTACTTC
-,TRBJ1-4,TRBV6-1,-,CASSAKAADNEKLFF,TGTGCCAGCAGTGCGAAGGCGGCAGACAATGAAAAACTGTTTTTT
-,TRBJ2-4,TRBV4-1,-,CASSHSGQSLAKNIQYF,TGCGCCAGCAGCCACTCAGGACAGTCCCTAGCCAAAAACATTCAGTACTTC
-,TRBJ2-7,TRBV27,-,CASSFGQPYEQYF,TGTGCCAGCAGTTTTGGCCAGCCCTACGAGCAGTACTTC
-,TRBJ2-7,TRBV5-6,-,CASSSLQGADYEQYF,TGTGCCAGCAGCTCCTTACAGGGAGCGGACTACGAGCAGTACTTC
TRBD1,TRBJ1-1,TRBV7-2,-,CASSLGLTGIEAFF,TGTGCCAGCAGCTTAGGATTGACAGGGATTGAAGCTTTCTTT
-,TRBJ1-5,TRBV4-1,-,CASSQDGEGGNQPQHF,TGCGCCAGCAGCCAAGACGGGGAAGGCGGCAATCAGCCCCAGCATTTT
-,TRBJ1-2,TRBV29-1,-,CSVEDRDGYTF,TGCAGCGTTGAAGATAGAGATGGCTACACCTTC
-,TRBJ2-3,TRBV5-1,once,CASSLNAILSPDTQYF,TGCGCCAGCAGCTTGAATGCAATCCTTTCGCCAGATACGCAGTATTTT
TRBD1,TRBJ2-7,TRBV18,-,CASSHAGTDPYEQYF,TGTGCCAGCTCACATGCCGGGACAGACCCTTACGAGCAGTACTTC
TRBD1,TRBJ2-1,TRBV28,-,CASSITGGNEQFF,TGTGCCAGCAGTATAACAGGGGGCAATGAGCAGTTCTTC
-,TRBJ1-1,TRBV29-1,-,CSVNGRKNTEAFF,TGCAGCGTTAATGGACGGAAGAACACTGAAGCTTTCTTT
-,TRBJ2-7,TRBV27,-,CASSFRREQYEQYF,TGTGCCAGCAGTTTTCGCCGGGAGCAGTACGAGCAGTACTTC
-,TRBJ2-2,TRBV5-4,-,CASSLIPNTGELFF,TGTGCCAGCAGCTTGATCCCGAACACCGGGGAGCTGTTTTTT
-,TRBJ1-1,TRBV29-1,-,CSVRTLNTEAFF,TGCAGCGTTCGGACCCTGAACACTGAAGCTTTCTTT
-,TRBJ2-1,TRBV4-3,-,CASSQEPRQGFLNEQFF,TGCGCCAGCAGCCAAGAGCCGCGGCAGGGGTTTTTGAATGAGCAGTTCTTC
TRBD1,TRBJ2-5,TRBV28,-,CASSSTGVPETQYF,TGTGCCAGCAGTTCCACAGGGGTTCCGGAGACCCAGTACTTC
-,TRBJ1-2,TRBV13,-,CASSFDGNYGYTF,TGTGCCAGCAGCTTCGACGGTAACTATGGCTACACCTTC
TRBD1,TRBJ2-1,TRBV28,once,CAIRPGTGNNEQFF,TGTGCCATCAGACCCGGGACAGGGAACAATGAGCAGTTCTTC
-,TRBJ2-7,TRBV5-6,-,CASSPDGYEQYF,TGTGCCAGCAGCCCGGACGGATACGAGCAGTACTTC
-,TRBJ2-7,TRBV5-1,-,CASSVAGTGPYEQYF,TGCGCCAGCAGCGTGGCCGGGACGGGGCCCTACGAGCAGTACTTC
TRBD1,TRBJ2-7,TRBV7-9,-,CASSLARQGSIHEQYF,TGTGCCAGCAGCTTAGCGCGACAGGGGTCGATCCACGAGCAGTACTTC
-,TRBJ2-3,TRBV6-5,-,CASSRLQGFDTQYF,TGTGCCAGCAGCCGCCTTCAGGGGTTCGATACGCAGTATTTT
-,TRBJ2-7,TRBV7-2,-,CASSFLGSYEQYF,TGTGCCAGCAGCTTTCTAGGGAGTTACGAGCAGTACTTC
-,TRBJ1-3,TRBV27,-,CASSPAESGSGNTIYF,TGTGCCAGCAGTCCCGCGGAGTCGGGCTCTGGAAACACCATATATTTT
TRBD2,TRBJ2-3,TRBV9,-,CASSGLAGGVKAQYF,TGTGCCAGCAGCGGACTAGCGGGAGGGGTCAAGGCGCAGTATTTT
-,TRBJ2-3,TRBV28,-,CASSGKDSYRTDTQYF,TGTGCCAGCAGTGGCAAAGACAGCTACCGCACAGATACGCAGTATTTT
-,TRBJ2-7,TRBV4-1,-,CASSQELVSEQYF,TGCGCCAGCAGCCAAGAACTAGTATCCGAGCAGTACTTC
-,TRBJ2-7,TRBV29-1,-,CSVEEGQTYEQYF,TGCAGCGTTGAAGAAGGCCAGACCTACGAGCAGTACTTC
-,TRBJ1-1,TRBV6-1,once,CASSEAPLNTEAFF,TGTGCCAGCAGTGAGGCACCTTTGAACACTGAAGCTTTCTTT
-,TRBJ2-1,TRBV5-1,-,CASSFRTHRNEQFF,TGCGCCAGCAGCTTTCGGACACATCGGAATGAGCAGTTCTTC
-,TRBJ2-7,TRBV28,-,CASSLSAGTYYEQYF,TGTGCCAGCAGTTTATCCGCCGGGACATACTACGAGCAGTACTTC
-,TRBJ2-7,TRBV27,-,CASSGSVGWVYEQYF,TGTGCCAGCAGTGGGTCGGTGGGTTGGGTCTACGAGCAGTACTTC
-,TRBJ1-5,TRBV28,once,CASRFTYRASNQPQHF,TGTGCCAGCAGGTTCACATACAGGGCGAGCAATCAGCCCCAGCATTTT